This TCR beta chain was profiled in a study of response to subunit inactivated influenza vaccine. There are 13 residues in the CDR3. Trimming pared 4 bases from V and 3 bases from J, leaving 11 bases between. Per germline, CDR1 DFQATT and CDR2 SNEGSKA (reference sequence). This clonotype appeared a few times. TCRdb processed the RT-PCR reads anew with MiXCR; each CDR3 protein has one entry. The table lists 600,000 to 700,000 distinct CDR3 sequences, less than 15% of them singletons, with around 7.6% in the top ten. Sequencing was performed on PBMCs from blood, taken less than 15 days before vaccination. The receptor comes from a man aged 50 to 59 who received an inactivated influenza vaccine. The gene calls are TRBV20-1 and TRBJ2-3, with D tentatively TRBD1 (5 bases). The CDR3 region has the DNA TGCAGTGCTACCAGGGTTGGGACAGATACGCAGTATTTT. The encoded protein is CSATRVGTDTQYF.